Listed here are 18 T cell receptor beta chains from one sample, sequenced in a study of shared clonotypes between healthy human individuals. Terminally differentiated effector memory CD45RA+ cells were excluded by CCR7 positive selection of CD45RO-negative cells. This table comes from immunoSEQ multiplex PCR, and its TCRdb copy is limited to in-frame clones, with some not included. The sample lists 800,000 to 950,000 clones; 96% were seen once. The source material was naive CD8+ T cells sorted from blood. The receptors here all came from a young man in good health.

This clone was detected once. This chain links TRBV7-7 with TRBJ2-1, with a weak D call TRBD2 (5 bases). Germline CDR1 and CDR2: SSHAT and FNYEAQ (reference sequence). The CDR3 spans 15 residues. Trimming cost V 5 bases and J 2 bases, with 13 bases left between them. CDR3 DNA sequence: TGTGCCAGCAGCGCGGAGGCGGGCCCCTACAATGAGCAGTTCTTC. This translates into CASSAEAGPYNEQFF.

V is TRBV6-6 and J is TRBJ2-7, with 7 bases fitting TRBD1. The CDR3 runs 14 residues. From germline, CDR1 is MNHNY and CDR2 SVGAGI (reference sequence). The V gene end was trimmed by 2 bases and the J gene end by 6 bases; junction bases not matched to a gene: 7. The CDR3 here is CASSYEGQYFEQYF. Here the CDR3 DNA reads TGTGCCAGCAGTTACGAGGGACAGTACTTCGAGCAGTACTTC.

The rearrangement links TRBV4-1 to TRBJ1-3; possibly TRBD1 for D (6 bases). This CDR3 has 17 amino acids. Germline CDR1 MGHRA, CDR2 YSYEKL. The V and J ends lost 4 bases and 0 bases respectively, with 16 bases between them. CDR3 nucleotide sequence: TGCGCCAGCAGCCTTCAAGCTGGGGGCTACTCTGGAAACACCATATATTTT. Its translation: CASSLQAGGYSGNTIYF.

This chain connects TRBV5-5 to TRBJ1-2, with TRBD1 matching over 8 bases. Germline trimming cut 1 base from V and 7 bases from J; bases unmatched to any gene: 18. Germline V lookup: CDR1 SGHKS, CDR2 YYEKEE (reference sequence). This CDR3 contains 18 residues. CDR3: CASSLFYGTGSQGLGYTF. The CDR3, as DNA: TGTGCCAGCAGCTTGTTTTACGGGACAGGTTCCCAAGGTCTTGGCTACACCTTC.

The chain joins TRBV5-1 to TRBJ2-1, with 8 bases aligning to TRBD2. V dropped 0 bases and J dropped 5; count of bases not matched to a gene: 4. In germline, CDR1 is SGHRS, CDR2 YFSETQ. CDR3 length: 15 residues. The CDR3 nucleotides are TGCGCCAGCAGCTTGGAAATTAGCGGGGACAATGAGCAGTTCTTC. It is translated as CASSLEISGDNEQFF.

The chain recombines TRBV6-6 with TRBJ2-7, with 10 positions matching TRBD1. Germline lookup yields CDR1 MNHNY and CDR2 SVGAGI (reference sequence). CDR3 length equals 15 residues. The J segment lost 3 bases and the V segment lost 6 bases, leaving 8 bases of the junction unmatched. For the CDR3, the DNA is TGTGCCAGCAGACCTCGGGGACAGGGGATCTACGAGCAGTACTTC. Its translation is CASRPRGQGIYEQYF.

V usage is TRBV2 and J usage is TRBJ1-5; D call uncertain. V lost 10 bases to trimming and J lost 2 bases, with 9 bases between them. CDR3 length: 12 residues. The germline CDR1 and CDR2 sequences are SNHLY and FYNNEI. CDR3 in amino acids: CATGRGNQPQHF. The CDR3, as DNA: TGTGCCACTGGGAGGGGCAATCAGCCCCAGCATTTT. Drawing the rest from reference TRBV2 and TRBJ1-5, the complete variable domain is EPEVTQTPSHQVTQMGQEVILRCVPISNHLYFYWYRQILGQKVEFLVSFYNNEISEKSEIFDDQFSVERPDGSNFTLKIRSTKLEDSAMYFCATGRGNQPQHFGDGTRLSIL.

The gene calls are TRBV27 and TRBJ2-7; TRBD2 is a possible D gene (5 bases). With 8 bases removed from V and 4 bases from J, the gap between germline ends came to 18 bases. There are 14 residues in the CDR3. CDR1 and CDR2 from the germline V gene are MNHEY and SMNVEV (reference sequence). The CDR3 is CASESLSAQYEQYF. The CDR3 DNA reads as TGTGCCAGCGAATCTCTTAGCGCACAGTACGAGCAGTACTTC.

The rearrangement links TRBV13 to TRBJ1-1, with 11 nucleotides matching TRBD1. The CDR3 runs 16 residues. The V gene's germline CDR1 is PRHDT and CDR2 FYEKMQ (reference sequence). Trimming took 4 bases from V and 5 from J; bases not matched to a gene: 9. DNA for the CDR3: TGTGCCAGCAGCTCCGGACAGGGGGCTCCGAGGACTGAAGCTTTCTTT. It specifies CASSSGQGAPRTEAFF.

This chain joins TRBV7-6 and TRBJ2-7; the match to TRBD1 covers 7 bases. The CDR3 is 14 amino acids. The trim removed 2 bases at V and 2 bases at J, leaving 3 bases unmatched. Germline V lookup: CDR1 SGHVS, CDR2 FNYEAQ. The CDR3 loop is CASSLQGETYEQYF. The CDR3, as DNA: TGTGCCAGCAGCTTACAGGGGGAAACCTACGAGCAGTACTTC.

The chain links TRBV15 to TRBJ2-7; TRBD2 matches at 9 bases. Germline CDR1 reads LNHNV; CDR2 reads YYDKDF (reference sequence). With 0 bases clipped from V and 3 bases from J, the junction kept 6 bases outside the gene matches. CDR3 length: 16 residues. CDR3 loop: CATSRDGVAGVYEQYF. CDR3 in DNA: TGTGCCACCAGCAGAGATGGGGTAGCGGGAGTCTACGAGCAGTACTTC. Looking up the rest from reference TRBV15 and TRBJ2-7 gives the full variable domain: DAMVIQNPRYQVTQFGKPVTLSCSQTLNHNVMYWYQQKSSQAPKLLFHYYDKDFNNEADTPDNFQSRRPNTSFCFLDIRSPGLGDTAMYLCATSRDGVAGVYEQYFGPGTRLTVT.

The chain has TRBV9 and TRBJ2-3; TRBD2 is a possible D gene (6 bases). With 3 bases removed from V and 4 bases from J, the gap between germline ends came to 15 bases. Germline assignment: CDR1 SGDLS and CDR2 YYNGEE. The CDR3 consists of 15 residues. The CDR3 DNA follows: TGTGCCAGCAGCGAGGAGGGGTTTCGCGCAGATACGCAGTATTTT. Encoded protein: CASSEEGFRADTQYF.

CDR3 nucleotide sequence: TGTGCCAGCAGTTACGGTTACGGACAAGAGACCCAGTACTTC. Translated, it gives CASSYGYGQETQYF. The chain uses TRBV6-5 and TRBJ2-5, with D uncertain. V gave up 2 bases and J gave up 2 bases, with 9 bases separating them. The germline V gene encodes CDR1 MNHEY and CDR2 SVGAGI. The CDR3 is 14 amino acids.

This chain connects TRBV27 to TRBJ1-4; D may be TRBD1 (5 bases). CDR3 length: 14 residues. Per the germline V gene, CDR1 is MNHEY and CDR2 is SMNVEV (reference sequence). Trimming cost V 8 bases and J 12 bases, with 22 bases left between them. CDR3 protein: CASGRGGTVSELFF. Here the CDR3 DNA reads TGTGCCAGCGGTCGGGGGGGTACGGTTTCGGAACTGTTTTTT.

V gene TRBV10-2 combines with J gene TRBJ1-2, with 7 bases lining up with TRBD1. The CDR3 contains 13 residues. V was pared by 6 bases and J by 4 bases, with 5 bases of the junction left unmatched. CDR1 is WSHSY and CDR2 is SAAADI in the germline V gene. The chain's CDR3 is CASRRDRLYGYTF. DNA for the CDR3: TGCGCCAGCAGACGGGACAGACTCTATGGCTACACCTTC.

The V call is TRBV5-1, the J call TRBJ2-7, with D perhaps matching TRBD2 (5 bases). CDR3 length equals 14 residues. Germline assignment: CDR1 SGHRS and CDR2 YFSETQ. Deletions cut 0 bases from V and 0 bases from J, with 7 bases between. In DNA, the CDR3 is TGCGCCAGCAGCTTGGGGCGGGCCTCCTACGAGCAGTACTTC. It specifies CASSLGRASYEQYF.

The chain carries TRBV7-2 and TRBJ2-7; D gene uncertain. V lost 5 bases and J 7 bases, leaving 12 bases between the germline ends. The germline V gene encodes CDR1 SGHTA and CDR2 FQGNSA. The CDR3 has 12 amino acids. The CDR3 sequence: CASSPAPPEQYF. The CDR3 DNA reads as TGTGCCAGCAGCCCGGCCCCTCCTGAGCAGTACTTC.

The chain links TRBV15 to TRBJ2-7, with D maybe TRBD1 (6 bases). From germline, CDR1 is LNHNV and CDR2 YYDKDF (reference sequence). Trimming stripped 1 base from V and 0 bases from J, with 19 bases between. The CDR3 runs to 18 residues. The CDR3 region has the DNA TGTGCCACCAGCAGAGTGCCCCCAGGACAGTTAAGCTCCTACGAGCAGTACTTC. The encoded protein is CATSRVPPGQLSSYEQYF.